This T cell receptor (beta chain) came from a study of T-cell reconstitution after alpha-beta-depleted transplantation in children. TCRbeta library construction was performed incorporating unique molecular identifiers. One entry per CDR3 protein results from TCRdb running MiXCR on the PCR reads. The sample has 150,000 to 200,000 distinct CDR3 sequences, more than 12% seen once. This CDR3 region has 14 residues. J gave up 3 bases and V 7 bases, and 5 bases lay outside the gene matches. The V gene's germline CDR1 is SNHLY and CDR2 FYNNEI. Here the sequenced sample was PBMCs from the stem cell graft donor, taken from the stem cell graft. The gene calls are TRBV2 and TRBJ2-1; 8 positions match TRBD2. This TCR came from a human donor who donated a stem cell graft to a child with acute lymphoblastic leukemia. The CDR3 protein is CASKGGRSYNEQFF. The CDR3 DNA reads TGTGCCAGCAAGGGCGGGAGGAGCTACAATGAGCAGTTCTTC.